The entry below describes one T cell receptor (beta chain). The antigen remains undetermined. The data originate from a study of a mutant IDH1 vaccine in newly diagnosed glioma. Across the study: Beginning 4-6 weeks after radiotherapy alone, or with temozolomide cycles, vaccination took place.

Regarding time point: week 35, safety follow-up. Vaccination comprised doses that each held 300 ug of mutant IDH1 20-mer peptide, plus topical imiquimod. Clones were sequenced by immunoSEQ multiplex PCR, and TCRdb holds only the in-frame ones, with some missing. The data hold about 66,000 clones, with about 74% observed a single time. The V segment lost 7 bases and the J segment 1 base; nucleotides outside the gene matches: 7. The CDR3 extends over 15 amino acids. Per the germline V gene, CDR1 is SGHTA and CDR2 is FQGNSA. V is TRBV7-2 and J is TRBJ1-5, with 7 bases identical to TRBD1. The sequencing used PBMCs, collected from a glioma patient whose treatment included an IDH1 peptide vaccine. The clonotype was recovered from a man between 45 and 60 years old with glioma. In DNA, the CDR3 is TGTGCCAGCACCCCAGACAGGGAAAGCAATCAGCCCCAGCATTTT. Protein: CASTPDRESNQPQHF.